The present TCR beta chain was sequenced within a study of Ad26.COV2.S vaccination and SARS-CoV-2 variants. Study information: Ad26.COV2.S was injected intramuscularly once or twice, 56 days apart.

Germline V CDR1 and CDR2: MRHNA, SNTAGT. The CDR3 is made up of 15 amino acids. The V end was cut by 6 bases, the J end by 1 base, with 15 bases between. Comment on this clone: The target antigen is unknown.

Findings and limits, study-wide: Recipients of vaccine and of placebo showed similar breadth of their non-spike TCR repertoires. There was a possibility that the TCR breadth and depth analyses underestimated total T cell responses.

This sample's treatment: around 19 received Ad26.COV2.S at low or high dose, single or two shots; about 5 received placebo; per-sample allocation not given. Collection of the samples took place on day 63 after the first injection of vaccine or placebo. The repertoire was sequenced with immunoSEQ multiplex PCR; TCRdb's copy has only in-frame clones and lacks some. Among around 320,000 clones listed, around 90% were seen once. This sequence was found in a person aged 18-60 years who received the Ad26.COV2.S COVID-19 vaccine or a placebo. The rearrangement links TRBV6-4 to TRBJ1-2, with a possible D match to TRBD1 (5 bases). The sample in question was peripheral blood, obtained in a trial of Ad26.COV2.S vaccine versus placebo. The CDR3 spells CASSPGHNNNYGYTF. The CDR3 bases are TGTGCCAGCAGCCCCGGACACAATAATAACTATGGCTACACCTTC.